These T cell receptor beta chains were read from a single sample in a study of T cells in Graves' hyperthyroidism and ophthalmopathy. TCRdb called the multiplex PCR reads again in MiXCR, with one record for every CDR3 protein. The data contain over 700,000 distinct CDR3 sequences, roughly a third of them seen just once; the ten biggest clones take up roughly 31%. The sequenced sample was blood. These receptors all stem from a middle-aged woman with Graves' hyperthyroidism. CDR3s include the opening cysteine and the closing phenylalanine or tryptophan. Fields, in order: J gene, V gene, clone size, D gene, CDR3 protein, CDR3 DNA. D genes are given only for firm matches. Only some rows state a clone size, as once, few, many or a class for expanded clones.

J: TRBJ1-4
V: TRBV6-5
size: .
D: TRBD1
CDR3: CASSYSMGQGGEKLFF
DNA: TGTGCCAGCAGTTACTCGATGGGACAAGGGGGCGAAAAACTGTTTTTT

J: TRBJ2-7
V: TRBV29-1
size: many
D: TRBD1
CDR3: CSVGRPGQGINEQYF
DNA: TGCAGCGTTGGCCGACCGGGACAGGGGATCAACGAGCAGTACTTC

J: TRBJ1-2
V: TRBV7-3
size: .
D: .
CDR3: CASSYLRDNYTF
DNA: TGTGCCAGCAGCTACCTAAGAGATAACTACACCTTC

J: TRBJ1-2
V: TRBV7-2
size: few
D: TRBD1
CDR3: CASSPDRGSGYTF
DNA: TGTGCCAGCAGCCCGGACAGGGGTAGTGGCTACACCTTC

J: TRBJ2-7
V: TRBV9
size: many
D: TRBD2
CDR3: CASSGSGNEQYF
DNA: TGTGCCAGCAGCGGAAGCGGGAACGAGCAGTACTTC

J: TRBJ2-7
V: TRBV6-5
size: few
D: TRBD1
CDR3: CASSQESGTGHEQYF
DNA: TGTGCCAGCAGTCAGGAATCCGGGACAGGCCACGAGCAGTACTTC

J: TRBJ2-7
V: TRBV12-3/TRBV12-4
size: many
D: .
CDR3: CASSQGIVGYEQYF
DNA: TGTGCCAGCAGTCAGGGTATTGTCGGCTACGAGCAGTACTTC

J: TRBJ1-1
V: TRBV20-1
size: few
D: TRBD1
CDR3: CSALSGQGSGTEAFF
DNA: TGCAGTGCTCTCTCCGGACAGGGATCGGGCACTGAAGCTTTCTTT

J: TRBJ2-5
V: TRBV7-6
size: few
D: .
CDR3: CASSPGAYQETQYF
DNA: TGTGCCAGCAGTCCCGGGGCGTACCAAGAGACCCAGTACTTC

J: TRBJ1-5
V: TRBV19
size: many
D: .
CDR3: CASSPPGWSNQPQHF
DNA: TGTGCCAGTAGCCCCCCAGGATGGAGCAATCAGCCCCAGCATTTT

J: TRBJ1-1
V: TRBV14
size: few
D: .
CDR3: CASSPLLQNTEAFF
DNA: TGTGCCAGCAGCCCCCTCCTACAGAACACTGAAGCTTTCTTT

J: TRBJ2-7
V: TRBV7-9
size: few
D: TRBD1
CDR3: CASSYRGYSYEQYF
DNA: TGTGCCAGCAGTTACAGGGGGTACTCCTACGAGCAGTACTTC

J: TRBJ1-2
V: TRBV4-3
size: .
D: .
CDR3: CASSPSGGESNYGYTF
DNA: TGCGCCAGCAGCCCGTCGGGGGGGGAATCTAACTATGGCTACACCTTC

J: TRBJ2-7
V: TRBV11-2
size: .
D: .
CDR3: CASSKYEGQAYEQYF
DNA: TGTGCCAGCAGCAAATACGAGGGGCAGGCCTACGAGCAGTACTTC

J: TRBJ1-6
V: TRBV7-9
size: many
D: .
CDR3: CASSFDQNNSPLHF
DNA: TGTGCCAGCAGCTTCGATCAGAACAATTCACCCCTCCACTTT

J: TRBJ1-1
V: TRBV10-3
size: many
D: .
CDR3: CAISATYNTEAFF
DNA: TGTGCCATCAGTGCCACATATAACACTGAAGCTTTCTTT

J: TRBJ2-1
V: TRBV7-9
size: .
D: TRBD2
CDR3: CASSLEEGGNEQFF
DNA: TGTGCCAGCAGCTTAGAGGAGGGAGGGAATGAGCAGTTCTTC

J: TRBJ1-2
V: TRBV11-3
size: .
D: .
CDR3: CASSHHQDGGRGYTF
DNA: TGTGCCAGCAGCCACCATCAAGACGGGGGGCGCGGCTACACCTTC

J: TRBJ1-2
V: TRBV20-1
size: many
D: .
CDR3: CSARNAALGYTF
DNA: TGCAGTGCTAGAAATGCGGCTTTGGGCTACACCTTC

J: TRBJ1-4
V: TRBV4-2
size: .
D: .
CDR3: CASSQDRQPNEKLFF
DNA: TGTGCCAGCAGCCAAGATCGACAGCCTAATGAAAAACTGTTTTTT

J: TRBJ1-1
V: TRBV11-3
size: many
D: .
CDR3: CASSLQGSHAEAFF
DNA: TGTGCCAGCAGCTTGCAGGGATCTCACGCTGAAGCTTTCTTT

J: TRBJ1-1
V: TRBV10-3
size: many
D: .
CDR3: CAISERVRNAEAFF
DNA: TGTGCCATCAGTGAGCGCGTGCGGAACGCTGAAGCTTTCTTT

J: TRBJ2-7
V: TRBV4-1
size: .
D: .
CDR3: CASSRLGGYEQYF
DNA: TGCGCCAGCAGCCGCTTAGGGGGCTACGAGCAGTACTTC

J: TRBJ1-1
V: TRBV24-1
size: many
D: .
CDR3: CATSEPNREEAFF
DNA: TGTGCCACCAGTGAACCTAACAGGGAGGAAGCTTTCTTT

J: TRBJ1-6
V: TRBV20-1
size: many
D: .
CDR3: CSAPGPANSPLHF
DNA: TGCAGTGCTCCCGGCCCCGCAAATTCACCCCTCCACTTT

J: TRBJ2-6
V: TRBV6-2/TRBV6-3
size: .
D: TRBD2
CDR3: CASTPGGAGANVLTF
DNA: TGTGCCAGCACCCCGGGGGGGGCTGGGGCCAACGTCCTGACTTTC

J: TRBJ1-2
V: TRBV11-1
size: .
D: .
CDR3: CASSSPQGTRGYTF
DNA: TGTGCCAGCAGCTCACCACAGGGAACTCGGGGCTACACCTTC

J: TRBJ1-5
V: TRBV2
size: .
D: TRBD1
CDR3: CASRKNLQGLSNQPQHF
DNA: TGTGCCAGCAGGAAAAACTTACAGGGGTTGAGCAATCAGCCCCAGCATTTT

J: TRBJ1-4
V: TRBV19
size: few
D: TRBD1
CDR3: CASSPGQGALNEKLFF
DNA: TGTGCCAGTAGCCCAGGACAGGGGGCTCTTAATGAAAAACTGTTTTTT